One and the same sample provided the 29 T cell receptor beta chains below, sequenced in a study of blood T cell repertoires in COVID-19. Assay: immunoSEQ multiplex PCR; the TCRdb copy retains only in-frame clones and omits some. The sample lists 250,000 to 400,000 clones, 89% occurring once. The sample comprised PBMCs or T cells enriched from blood (not recorded which). The receptors derive from a man in his 60s who had recovered from COVID-19.

Comments on this clone: Other DNA sequences within the sample encode an identical CDR3. The gene calls are TRBV5-1 and TRBJ2-7; TRBD1 aligns across 10 bases. The CDR3 length is 15 residues. J was trimmed by 3 bases and V by 2 bases; bases with no gene match: 5. The germline gives CDR1 SGHRS, CDR2 YFSETQ. The CDR3 loop reads CASSLGTGVFYEQYF. CDR3 sequence (DNA): TGCGCCAGCAGCTTAGGGACAGGGGTCTTCTACGAGCAGTACTTC.

The rearrangement links TRBV5-6 to TRBJ1-3; 9 bases fit TRBD1. Unmatched junction bases numbered 6, after V lost 4 bases and J lost 4 bases. Germline V gene data show CDR1 as SGHDT and CDR2 as YYEEEE. The CDR3 runs to 15 residues. CDR3 bases: TGTGCCAGCAGCGGCCGGACAGGGGTCGGAAACACCATATATTTT. Translated, it gives CASSGRTGVGNTIYF. Full variable domain (missing parts from reference TRBV5-6 and TRBJ1-3): DAGVTQSPTHLIKTRGQQVTLRCSPKSGHDTVSWYQQALGQGPQFIFQYYEEEERQRGNFPDRFSGHQFPNYSSELNVNALLLGDSALYLCASSGRTGVGNTIYFGEGSWLTVV.

The chain is built from TRBV21-1 and TRBJ1-5. TRBV21-1 is deemed a pseudogene. There are 15 residues in the CDR3. Written as DNA, the CDR3 is TGTGCCAGCAGCAAAAAGCGTTATAGCAATCAGCCCCAGCATTTT. Translating gives CASSKKRYSNQPQHF.

The chain combines TRBV28 with TRBJ2-6; D gene uncertain. The germline V gene has CDR1 MDHEN and CDR2 SYDVKM. The V end was cut by 4 bases, the J end by 2 bases, with 9 bases between. The CDR3 is 15 residues long. The DNA for the CDR3 is TGTGCCAGCAGTTCCTATATAACTGGGGCCAACGTCCTGACTTTC. Protein sequence: CASSSYITGANVLTF.

J is TRBJ1-4 and V is TRBV28, with D possibly matching TRBD1 (6 bases). The CDR3 is made up of 13 amino acids. Looked up from germline, CDR1 is MDHEN and CDR2 is SYDVKM. Deletions cut 1 base from V and 8 bases from J, with 8 bases between. The DNA for the CDR3 is TGTGCCAGCAGTTTATTTAGGGGGGAAAAACTGTTTTTT. Amino acid sequence: CASSLFRGEKLFF.

The V call is TRBV6-5, the J call TRBJ1-2; D is unclear. Trimming removed 0 bases from V and 3 bases from J, with 5 bases in between. This CDR3 region has 13 residues. Looked up from germline, CDR1 is MNHEY and CDR2 is SVGAGI. Here the CDR3 reads CASSYSADYGYTF. In nucleotides, the CDR3 is TGTGCCAGCAGTTACTCGGCAGACTATGGCTACACCTTC.

A note on this clone: One end of the junction varies from germline; a read error may be responsible. The chain is built from TRBV7-7 and TRBJ1-1, with TRBD1 matching over 7 bases. The CDR3 runs to 14 residues. Germline CDR1 SSHAT, CDR2 FNYEAQ (reference sequence). As DNA, the CDR3 is TGTGCTAGCAGCCCGCAGGGGGTCACAGGTGAAGCTTTCTTT. Translating it yields CASSPQGVTGEAFF.

This rearrangement joins TRBV28 to TRBJ2-7; 9 nucleotides agree with TRBD1. After removal of 8 bases from V and 2 bases from J, the junction contained 4 bases not matched to a gene. The CDR3 sequence is 13 residues long. Per the germline V gene, CDR1 is MDHEN and CDR2 is SYDVKM. CDR3 nucleotides: TGTGCCAGCCGGGACAGGGTTACCTACGAGCAGTACTTC. It is translated as CASRDRVTYEQYF.

The V gene is TRBV4-2, the J gene TRBJ1-1, with a possible D match to TRBD1 (5 bases). CDR3 length: 13 residues. Germline assignment: CDR1 LGHNA and CDR2 YNFKEQ. Trimming pared 4 bases from V and 2 bases from J, leaving 8 bases between. The CDR3 bases are TGTGCCAGCAGCCGAACAGGTAACACTGAAGCTTTCTTT. This sequence encodes CASSRTGNTEAFF.

This CDR3 is CASSQVYGSGTDTQYF. The CDR3 coding sequence is TGTGCCAGCAGCCAAGTGTACGGGTCGGGCACAGATACGCAGTATTTT. The chain has TRBV3-1 (or the pseudogene TRBV3-2) and TRBJ2-3, with D hard to call. The ends were cut back, 1 base at V and 1 base at J, with 12 bases in the middle. The CDR3 loop spans 16 amino acids. Germline V gene lookup returns CDR1 LGHDT and CDR2 YNNKEL (reference sequence).

The chain recombines TRBV7-9 with TRBJ2-3; D is unresolved. The V and J ends lost 4 bases and 2 bases respectively, with 10 bases between them. The CDR3 runs 14 residues. Per germline, CDR1 SEHNR and CDR2 FQNEAQ (reference sequence). The CDR3 region is CASSSQRVTDTQYF. CDR3 DNA: TGTGCCAGCAGCTCCCAGCGAGTCACAGATACGCAGTATTTT. Filled out from reference TRBV7-9 and TRBJ2-3, the complete variable domain reads DTGVSQNPRHKITKRGQNVTFRCDPISEHNRLYWYRQTLGQGPEFLTYFQNEAQLEKSRLLSDRFSAERPKGSFSTLEIQRTEQGDSAMYLCASSSQRVTDTQYFGPGTRLTVL.

This chain links TRBV28 with TRBJ2-7, with TRBD1 matching over 8 bases. Germline-derived CDR1 and CDR2 are MDHEN and SYDVKM. CDR3 size: 12 residues. With 10 bases clipped from V and 0 bases from J, the junction kept 2 bases outside the gene matches. CDR3 sequence: CATGTGSYEQYF. The CDR3 DNA reads TGTGCCACCGGGACAGGCTCCTACGAGCAGTACTTC. Using reference TRBV28 and TRBJ2-7 for the parts outside the CDR3, the full variable domain is DVKVTQSSRYLVKRTGEKVFLECVQDMDHENMFWYRQDPGLGLRLIYFSYDVKMKEKGDIPEGYSVSREKKERFSLILESASTNQTSMYLCATGTGSYEQYFGPGTRLTVT.

This clone has just one count. The chain couples TRBV10-2 to TRBJ2-7, with unresolved D. CDR1 is WSHSY and CDR2 is SAAADI in the germline V gene. The CDR3 totals 13 residues. Trimming took 5 bases from V and 5 from J, leaving 13 bases between them. The CDR3 DNA sequence: TGCGCCAGCAGTCTCGGCATGCGGAACGAGCAGTACTTC. Protein sequence: CASSLGMRNEQYF.

This sequence joins TRBV7-9 and TRBJ2-1, with TRBD2 identical over 9 bases. The CDR3 has 16 residues. Germline V lookup: CDR1 SEHNR, CDR2 FQNEAQ (reference sequence). The V gene end was trimmed by 5 bases and the J gene end by 7 bases; junction bases not matched to a gene: 12. The CDR3 bases are TGTGCCAGCAGCACTCCGGGACTAGCAGGTATAAATGAGCAGTTCTTC. This translates into CASSTPGLAGINEQFF. The full variable domain, its missing parts supplied by reference TRBV7-9 and TRBJ2-1, is DTGVSQNPRHKITKRGQNVTFRCDPISEHNRLYWYRQTLGQGPEFLTYFQNEAQLEKSRLLSDRFSAERPKGSFSTLEIQRTEQGDSAMYLCASSTPGLAGINEQFFGPGTRLTVL.

This chain uses TRBV24-1 with TRBJ2-2; D is perhaps TRBD2 (5 bases). The V and J ends lost 4 bases and 0 bases respectively, with 14 bases between them. The CDR3 runs to 17 residues. Germline CDR1 KGHDR, CDR2 SFDVKD. The CDR3 DNA reads TGTGCCACCAGTGACCCCTCACGAGGGCCGAACACCGGGGAGCTGTTTTTT. Protein: CATSDPSRGPNTGELFF.

The J gene is TRBJ2-3, the V gene TRBV3-1 (or the pseudogene TRBV3-2), with 7 positions matching TRBD2. In germline, CDR1 is LGHDT, CDR2 YNNKEL (reference sequence). V dropped 1 base and J dropped 5; count of bases not matched to a gene: 0. There are 13 residues in the CDR3. CDR3 protein: CASSQVAGDTQYF. CDR3 DNA: TGTGCCAGCAGCCAAGTAGCGGGAGATACGCAGTATTTT.

The chain links TRBV20-1 to TRBJ2-7, with D possibly matching TRBD2 (6 bases). The germline V gene has CDR1 DFQATT and CDR2 SNEGSKA (reference sequence). Trimming removed 3 bases at V and 3 bases at J, with 18 bases between. CDR3 length equals 15 residues. The chain's CDR3 is CSASSGTSGFYEQYF. In DNA, the CDR3 is TGCAGTGCTAGTTCTGGGACTTCGGGATTCTACGAGCAGTACTTC.

The rearrangement uses TRBV18 and TRBJ1-6, with 10 bases fitting TRBD1. In germline, CDR1 is KGHSH, CDR2 LQKENI. This CDR3 has 16 amino acids. The V segment lost 1 base and the J segment 11 bases; nucleotides outside the gene matches: 8. CDR3 residues: CASSPRLGDRGPPLHF. The CDR3 nucleotides read TGTGCCAGCTCACCACGGTTGGGGGACAGGGGACCACCCCTCCACTTT. Drawing the rest from reference TRBV18 and TRBJ1-6, the complete variable domain is NAGVMQNPRHLVRRRGQEARLRCSPMKGHSHVYWYRQLPEEGLKFMVYLQKENIIDESGMPKERFSAEFPKEGPSILRIQQVVRGDSAAYFCASSPRLGDRGPPLHFGNGTRLTVT.

The rearrangement links TRBV28 to TRBJ2-1, with 9 bases that match TRBD2. V lost 5 bases and J lost 0; bases outside the gene matches: 8. Germline lookup yields CDR1 MDHEN and CDR2 SYDVKM. The CDR3 consists of 17 residues. The CDR3 sequence: CASSLTAGGTSYNEQFF. The CDR3 bases are TGTGCCAGCAGTCTCACAGCGGGAGGAACCTCCTACAATGAGCAGTTCTTC.

The chain is built from TRBV19 and TRBJ2-2; TRBD1 agrees at 8 bases. The CDR3 contains 16 residues. J was trimmed by 1 base and V by 6 bases; bases with no gene match: 7. Germline CDR1 reads LNHDA; CDR2 reads SQIVND (reference sequence). The CDR3 coding sequence is TGTGCCAGTAGCCGTGCCGGGACAGGGAACACCGGGGAGCTGTTTTTT. Translation gives CASSRAGTGNTGELFF.

The chain uses TRBV5-5 and TRBJ1-1; the match to TRBD1 covers 7 bases. In germline, CDR1 is SGHKS, CDR2 YYEKEE (reference sequence). V was clipped by 4 bases and J by 5 bases; unmatched bases: 8. The CDR3 has 14 residues. CDR3 sequence (DNA): TGTGCCAGCAGCCTAAGACAGGGCGGGACTGAAGCTTTCTTT. It is translated as CASSLRQGGTEAFF.

The gene calls are TRBV29-1 and TRBJ1-2; D possibly corresponds to TRBD1 (6 bases). The CDR3 length is 17 residues. V gave up 6 bases and J gave up 7 bases, with 30 bases separating them. CDR1 is SQVTM and CDR2 is ANQGSEA in the germline V gene. DNA of the CDR3: TGCAGCGTCACCGGGCCAGGGGTTTCATCAACAAGGGGTGGCTACACCTTC. Translating gives CSVTGPGVSSTRGGYTF.

The genes are TRBV28 and TRBJ2-7, with a tentative D call TRBD2 (5 bases). The ends were cut back, 2 bases at V and 3 bases at J, with 11 bases in the middle. The CDR3 runs to 14 residues. CDR1 MDHEN and CDR2 SYDVKM come from the germline V gene. The CDR3 loop reads CASSLRSEDYEQYF. For the CDR3, the DNA is TGTGCCAGCAGTTTACGTTCGGAGGACTACGAGCAGTACTTC.

The chain uses TRBV7-2 and TRBJ1-1; tentatively, D is TRBD1 (6 bases). CDR3 length equals 14 residues. Trimming removed 4 bases from V and 2 bases from J, with 11 bases in between. Germline V CDR1 and CDR2: SGHTA, FQGNSA. CDR3: CASSSRGSNTEAFF. In nucleotides, the CDR3 is TGTGCCAGCAGCTCGAGGGGGAGTAACACTGAAGCTTTCTTT. The complete variable domain, with remaining parts taken from reference TRBV7-2 and TRBJ1-1, reads GAGVSQSPSNKVTEKGKDVELRCDPISGHTALYWYRQSLGQGLEFLIYFQGNSAPDKSGLPSDRFSAERTGGSVSTLTIQRTQQEDSAVYLCASSSRGSNTEAFFGQGTRLTVV.

The rearrangement links TRBV24-1 to TRBJ2-2, with D possibly being TRBD1 (5 bases). CDR1 KGHDR and CDR2 SFDVKD come from the germline V gene. Trimming stripped 3 bases from V and 4 bases from J, with 11 bases between. This CDR3 is 15 amino acids long. The chain's CDR3 is CATSDPKTVTGELFF. CDR3 DNA: TGTGCCACCAGTGATCCCAAGACAGTCACCGGGGAGCTGTTTTTT.

This chain uses TRBV24-1 with TRBJ1-1, with a possible D match to TRBD1 (5 bases). The CDR3 has 15 residues. With 5 bases removed from V and 1 base from J, the gap between germline ends came to 13 bases. The germline V gene encodes CDR1 KGHDR and CDR2 SFDVKD. The CDR3 reads CATSANGGENTEAFF. The CDR3 bases are TGTGCCACCAGTGCAAACGGGGGGGAGAACACTGAAGCTTTCTTT.

The V gene is TRBV5-1, the J gene TRBJ2-1; TRBD2 matches 14 bases. CDR1 and CDR2 (germline): SGHRS, YFSETQ. The V and J ends lost 0 bases and 8 bases, in that order; junction bases with no gene match: 4. CDR3 length: 16 residues. The CDR3 here is CASSLATSGRAHEQFF. The CDR3 DNA sequence: TGCGCCAGCAGCTTGGCGACTAGCGGGAGGGCCCATGAGCAGTTCTTC.

A single count supports this clone. This chain links TRBV7-9 with TRBJ2-7, with TRBD1 identical over 9 bases. Germline CDR1 is SEHNR and CDR2 is FQNEAQ (reference sequence). V lost 5 bases and J lost 3; bases outside the gene matches: 2. This CDR3 is 13 amino acids long. CDR3 sequence reads: CASSRDRVYEQYF. DNA for the CDR3: TGTGCCAGCAGCCGGGACAGGGTCTACGAGCAGTACTTC.

This rearrangement joins TRBV6-5 to TRBJ2-3; D perhaps matches TRBD2 (6 bases). Germline CDR1 MNHEY, CDR2 SVGAGI. The CDR3 contains 15 residues. V was pared by 7 bases and J by 3 bases, with 17 bases between. CDR3 nucleotides: TGTGCCAGCAAAATAGCGGTTCTGAGGACAGATACGCAGTATTTT. Translating gives CASKIAVLRTDTQYF.